The source of this TCR beta chain is a study of blood T cell repertoires in COVID-19. Study-wide context: PBMCs, B-cell-depleted T cells, or T cells provided the cDNA or gDNA that made up the material.

Those enrolled, adults aged roughly 18 to 90 years, came from about two dozen US areas. Germline CDR1 PRHDT, CDR2 FYEKMQ (reference sequence). V was cut by 5 bases and J by 9 bases, with 14 bases left in between. The CDR3 covers 13 residues. Repertoires were generated with immunoSEQ multiplex PCR, while TCRdb's copy carries only in-frame clones and drops some. Found here are about 260,000 clones, approximately 88% of them singletons; the top ten hold more than 0.95%. Source material: PBMCs or T cells enriched from blood (not recorded which). The clonotype comes from a woman in her 40s with acute COVID-19. The chain uses TRBV13 and TRBJ2-1, with a weak D call TRBD2 (7 bases). CDR3 in amino acids: CASSPYREGEQFF. In DNA form, the CDR3 reads TGTGCCAGCAGCCCCTACAGGGAGGGTGAGCAGTTCTTC.